This TCR beta chain stems from a study of blood T cell repertoires in COVID-19. Whole-study context: Samples representing acute and convalescent COVID-19 were sourced from the United States, Italy and Spain. Sample material is recorded as cDNA or gDNA derived from T cells, B-cell-depleted T cells, or PBMCs.

Germline V gene data show CDR1 as MNHNS and CDR2 as SASEGT. The CDR3 extends over 13 amino acids. Between the trimmed V and J ends, which lost 1 base and 7 bases, there was a span of 9 bases. Per the study methods: Reference gene primers were amplified, and this amplification served to estimate nucleated cell counts. The data were produced by immunoSEQ multiplex PCR, yet TCRdb's version contains in-frame clones alone and is incomplete. V and J calls and clone size are given by that table; D and trimming were obtained from the DNA. The sample has 150,000 to 180,000 clones; around 83% are singletons. This receptor was obtained from a woman aged 55 to 70 with acute or convalescent COVID-19. The chain has TRBV6-1 and TRBJ2-3; unclear D gene. Input material: peripheral blood. CDR3 in amino acids: CASSEVTTYTQYF. In nucleotides, the CDR3 is TGTGCCAGCAGTGAAGTAACTACCTATACGCAGTATTTT.